The source of this TCR beta chain is a study of T cells in Graves' hyperthyroidism and ophthalmopathy. Study conclusions and caveats: In blood, most of the thyroid clonotypes expanded above 0.001 were also present. Ophthalmopathy was model-predicted a median roughly 6.3 months pre-onset.

This clonotype was recorded many times. What it binds is not known. Template material for amplifying TCR beta CDR3 regions consisted of RNA transcripts. Using the HTBI primer set, a first-round RT-PCR was run on the TCR CDR3. TCRdb ran MiXCR on the multiplex PCR reads and lists one entry per CDR3 protein. The sample yields roughly 520,000 distinct CDR3 sequences, roughly 25% seen once. Per the germline V gene, CDR1 is LGHDT and CDR2 is YNNKEL (reference sequence). V gave up 0 bases and J gave up 4 bases, with 12 bases separating them. The CDR3 spans 15 residues. The rearrangement joins TRBV3-1 to TRBJ1-2; the D gene is possibly TRBD1 (6 bases). Material for sequencing was blood. The receptor was derived from a woman aged 25 to 39 with Graves' ophthalmopathy. The CDR3 region is CASSQDIGGSYGYTF. In nucleotides, the CDR3 is TGTGCCAGCAGCCAAGATATTGGGGGCAGCTATGGCTACACCTTC.